These T cell receptor beta chains were read from a single sample in a study of OX40 agonist ivuxolimab in advanced cancers. Sequencing used immunoSEQ multiplex PCR; TCRdb keeps in-frame clones, though not all of them. Of tens of thousands of clones listed, approximately 84% were seen once; the top ten hold 6.8%. Sequences were derived from CD4+ or CD8+ T cells sorted from blood, sampled in a trial of the OX40 agonist ivuxolimab. Receptors originate from an adult with an advanced solid tumor such as melanoma, head and neck, liver or kidney cancer. The CDR3 runs from the conserved cysteine through the conserved F or W. Each record gives: J gene, V gene, D gene, clone size, CDR3 length, CDR3 protein, CDR3 DNA. The D gene is left open where the match is weak. Size is omitted from some rows. Given values are once, few, many or a class for expanded clones.

J gene: TRBJ1-2
V gene: TRBV29-1
D gene: TRBD1
clone size: once
CDR3 length: 13
CDR3 protein: CSAGTGGNYGYTF
CDR3 DNA: TGCAGCGCCGGGACAGGGGGAAACTATGGCTACACCTTC

J gene: TRBJ1-1
V gene: TRBV5-5
D gene: TRBD1
clone size: .
CDR3 length: 15
CDR3 protein: CASSFAGTANTEAFF
CDR3 DNA: TGTGCCAGCAGCTTTGCCGGGACAGCGAACACTGAAGCTTTCTTT

J gene: TRBJ1-4
V gene: TRBV4-3
D gene: .
clone size: .
CDR3 length: 18
CDR3 protein: CASSLSWQGDATNEKLFF
CDR3 DNA: TGCGCCAGCAGCCTTTCCTGGCAGGGAGATGCAACTAATGAAAAACTGTTTTTT

J gene: TRBJ2-7
V gene: TRBV18
D gene: TRBD1
clone size: .
CDR3 length: 18
CDR3 protein: CASSSAGGGSGDNYEQYF
CDR3 DNA: TGTGCCAGCTCATCTGCAGGGGGTGGCAGCGGAGACAACTACGAGCAGTACTTC

J gene: TRBJ1-1
V gene: TRBV10-2
D gene: .
clone size: .
CDR3 length: 13
CDR3 protein: CASLDRLNTEAFF
CDR3 DNA: TGCGCCAGCCTCGACAGGTTAAACACTGAAGCTTTCTTT

J gene: TRBJ1-5
V gene: TRBV18
D gene: .
clone size: .
CDR3 length: 15
CDR3 protein: CASSPSSVSNQPQHF
CDR3 DNA: TGTGCCAGCTCACCATCATCCGTTAGCAATCAGCCCCAGCATTTT

J gene: TRBJ2-1
V gene: TRBV5-1
D gene: TRBD1
clone size: .
CDR3 length: 15
CDR3 protein: CASSPDRGVFNEQFF
CDR3 DNA: TGCGCCAGCAGCCCTGACAGGGGAGTTTTTAATGAGCAGTTCTTC

J gene: TRBJ2-2
V gene: TRBV5-1
D gene: .
clone size: .
CDR3 length: 16
CDR3 protein: CASSLGTAANTGELFF
CDR3 DNA: TGCGCCAGCAGCTTGGGGACAGCCGCGAACACCGGGGAGCTGTTTTTT

J gene: TRBJ2-1
V gene: TRBV7-2
D gene: TRBD2
clone size: .
CDR3 length: 19
CDR3 protein: CASSLGLAGKGISYNEQFF
CDR3 DNA: TGTGCCAGCAGCTTAGGACTAGCGGGAAAGGGGATCTCCTACAATGAGCAGTTCTTC

J gene: TRBJ2-1
V gene: TRBV11-2
D gene: TRBD2
clone size: .
CDR3 length: 16
CDR3 protein: CASSPRGLAGANEQFF
CDR3 DNA: TGTGCCAGCAGCCCCCGGGGGCTAGCGGGAGCCAATGAGCAGTTCTTC

J gene: TRBJ1-1
V gene: TRBV19
D gene: .
clone size: .
CDR3 length: 14
CDR3 protein: CASTLRGGNTEAFF
CDR3 DNA: TGTGCCAGTACCCTACGCGGGGGGAACACTGAAGCTTTCTTT

J gene: TRBJ1-6
V gene: TRBV14
D gene: .
clone size: .
CDR3 length: 13
CDR3 protein: CATSSYYNSPLHF
CDR3 DNA: TGTGCCACCTCCTCTTACTATAATTCACCCCTCCACTTT

J gene: TRBJ2-1
V gene: TRBV7-8
D gene: .
clone size: .
CDR3 length: 17
CDR3 protein: CASSLKIGGGFYNEQFF
CDR3 DNA: TGTGCCAGCAGCTTAAAGATCGGGGGAGGATTCTACAATGAGCAGTTCTTC

J gene: TRBJ2-4
V gene: TRBV6-5
D gene: .
clone size: .
CDR3 length: 13
CDR3 protein: CASGHQGKNIQYF
CDR3 DNA: TGTGCCAGCGGACACCAGGGCAAAAACATTCAGTACTTC

J gene: TRBJ1-3
V gene: TRBV7-2
D gene: TRBD1
clone size: .
CDR3 length: 17
CDR3 protein: CASSWSGQGLSGNTIYF
CDR3 DNA: TGTGCCAGCAGCTGGAGCGGACAGGGATTATCAGGAAACACCATATATTTT

J gene: TRBJ1-1
V gene: TRBV2
D gene: TRBD1
clone size: .
CDR3 length: 13
CDR3 protein: CASSPATGGEAFF
CDR3 DNA: TGTGCCAGCAGCCCAGCAACAGGGGGTGAAGCTTTCTTT

J gene: TRBJ1-5
V gene: TRBV30
D gene: TRBD1
clone size: .
CDR3 length: 13
CDR3 protein: CAWGGTGNQPQHF
CDR3 DNA: TGTGCCTGGGGGGGGACAGGGAATCAGCCCCAGCATTTT

J gene: TRBJ1-2
V gene: TRBV27
D gene: .
clone size: .
CDR3 length: 15
CDR3 protein: CASSPYRVRDYGYTF
CDR3 DNA: TGTGCCAGCAGTCCCTACAGGGTACGGGACTATGGCTACACCTTC

J gene: TRBJ2-7
V gene: TRBV5-4
D gene: TRBD2
clone size: .
CDR3 length: 16
CDR3 protein: CASSPGASGLGREQYF
CDR3 DNA: TGTGCCAGCAGCCCTGGCGCTAGCGGGTTAGGGCGCGAGCAGTACTTC

J gene: TRBJ2-1
V gene: TRBV11-2
D gene: .
clone size: .
CDR3 length: 11
CDR3 protein: CASSPLSEQFF
CDR3 DNA: TGTGCCAGCAGTCCCCTTAGTGAGCAGTTCTTC

J gene: TRBJ1-2
V gene: TRBV25-1
D gene: TRBD1
clone size: .
CDR3 length: 12
CDR3 protein: CASSDQGGGYTF
CDR3 DNA: TGTGCCAGCAGTGACCAGGGGGGAGGCTACACCTTC

J gene: TRBJ2-5
V gene: TRBV10-3
D gene: .
clone size: .
CDR3 length: 14
CDR3 protein: CAISESREWETQYF
CDR3 DNA: TGTGCCATCAGTGAGTCACGGGAGTGGGAGACCCAGTACTTC

J gene: TRBJ2-1
V gene: TRBV9
D gene: TRBD2
clone size: .
CDR3 length: 18
CDR3 protein: CASSVNPLGDYSYNEQFF
CDR3 DNA: TGTGCCAGCAGCGTAAACCCGCTGGGGGACTACTCCTACAATGAGCAGTTCTTC

J gene: TRBJ2-7
V gene: TRBV5-4
D gene: .
clone size: .
CDR3 length: 12
CDR3 protein: CASSLPGTEQYF
CDR3 DNA: TGTGCCAGCAGCTTGCCTGGGACCGAGCAGTACTTC

J gene: TRBJ2-2
V gene: TRBV10-1
D gene: .
clone size: .
CDR3 length: 15
CDR3 protein: CASSDPGAATGELFF
CDR3 DNA: TGCGCCAGCAGTGACCCGGGGGCGGCCACCGGGGAGCTGTTTTTT

J gene: TRBJ2-7
V gene: TRBV5-1
D gene: .
clone size: .
CDR3 length: 13
CDR3 protein: CASSLGAGGEQYF
CDR3 DNA: TGCGCCAGCAGCTTGGGGGCCGGGGGCGAGCAGTACTTC

J gene: TRBJ2-1
V gene: TRBV10-2
D gene: .
clone size: .
CDR3 length: 12
CDR3 protein: CASTEGYNEQFF
CDR3 DNA: TGCGCCAGCACCGAGGGTTACAATGAGCAGTTCTTC

J gene: TRBJ1-2
V gene: TRBV28
D gene: TRBD1
clone size: .
CDR3 length: 14
CDR3 protein: CASRPGQAHYGYTF
CDR3 DNA: TGTGCCAGCAGACCGGGACAGGCTCATTATGGCTACACCTTC

J gene: TRBJ2-5
V gene: TRBV30
D gene: .
clone size: once
CDR3 length: 18
CDR3 protein: CAWSVRVRQGGIQETQYF
CDR3 DNA: TGTGCCTGGAGTGTACGGGTGAGGCAGGGGGGCATCCAAGAGACCCAGTACTTC

J gene: TRBJ1-3
V gene: TRBV5-5
D gene: .
clone size: .
CDR3 length: 15
CDR3 protein: CASSLRQGAGNTIYF
CDR3 DNA: TGTGCCAGCAGCTTGAGGCAGGGTGCTGGAAACACCATATATTTT

J gene: TRBJ1-2
V gene: TRBV19
D gene: .
clone size: .
CDR3 length: 13
CDR3 protein: CASRGLANYGYTF
CDR3 DNA: TGTGCCAGTAGAGGATTGGCAAACTATGGCTACACCTTC

J gene: TRBJ2-5
V gene: TRBV19
D gene: TRBD1
clone size: .
CDR3 length: 13
CDR3 protein: CASSTGQQETQYF
CDR3 DNA: TGTGCCAGTAGTACGGGACAGCAAGAGACCCAGTACTTC

J gene: TRBJ1-6
V gene: TRBV28
D gene: .
clone size: .
CDR3 length: 18
CDR3 protein: CASNPLPGAGVVNSPLHF
CDR3 DNA: TGTGCCAGCAATCCCTTACCCGGGGCAGGGGTGGTTAATTCACCCCTCCACTTT

J gene: TRBJ2-2
V gene: TRBV6-4
D gene: TRBD1
clone size: few
CDR3 length: 15
CDR3 protein: CASSTGQGNTGELFF
CDR3 DNA: TGTGCCAGCAGCACGGGACAGGGTAACACCGGGGAGCTGTTTTTT

J gene: TRBJ1-5
V gene: TRBV2
D gene: TRBD1
clone size: few
CDR3 length: 14
CDR3 protein: CASRGQGSNQPQHF
CDR3 DNA: TGTGCCAGCAGAGGACAGGGATCCAATCAGCCCCAGCATTTT

J gene: TRBJ1-5
V gene: TRBV18
D gene: .
clone size: few
CDR3 length: 13
CDR3 protein: CASSGGEDQPQHF
CDR3 DNA: TGTGCCAGCTCGGGGGGGGAAGATCAGCCCCAGCATTTT

J gene: TRBJ1-6
V gene: TRBV7-6
D gene: TRBD1
clone size: .
CDR3 length: 16
CDR3 protein: CASSLGDRDRGKPLHF
CDR3 DNA: TGTGCCAGCAGCTTAGGGGACCGCGACAGGGGAAAACCCCTCCACTTT

J gene: TRBJ2-2
V gene: TRBV2
D gene: .
clone size: .
CDR3 length: 15
CDR3 protein: CASSEAGARTGELFF
CDR3 DNA: TGTGCCAGCAGTGAAGCTGGGGCGAGGACCGGGGAGCTGTTTTTT

J gene: TRBJ2-1
V gene: TRBV10-1
D gene: TRBD1
clone size: .
CDR3 length: 12
CDR3 protein: CASSDDRDEQFF
CDR3 DNA: TGCGCCAGCAGTGATGACAGGGATGAGCAGTTCTTC

J gene: TRBJ2-3
V gene: TRBV6-6
D gene: .
clone size: few
CDR3 length: 14
CDR3 protein: CASSYSTITDTQYF
CDR3 DNA: TGTGCCAGCAGTTACTCAACCATCACAGATACGCAGTATTTT

J gene: TRBJ2-1
V gene: TRBV6-4
D gene: TRBD1
clone size: .
CDR3 length: 17
CDR3 protein: CASSDSGTGGGYNEQFF
CDR3 DNA: TGTGCCAGCAGTGACTCCGGGACAGGGGGCGGCTACAATGAGCAGTTCTTC

J gene: TRBJ2-5
V gene: TRBV5-1
D gene: .
clone size: once
CDR3 length: 14
CDR3 protein: CASSSYRVGETQYF
CDR3 DNA: TGCGCCAGCAGCTCCTACAGGGTCGGGGAGACCCAGTACTTC

J gene: TRBJ2-6
V gene: TRBV6-5
D gene: .
clone size: .
CDR3 length: 15
CDR3 protein: CASSYNRAGANVLTF
CDR3 DNA: TGTGCCAGCAGTTACAACAGGGCTGGGGCCAACGTCCTGACTTTC

J gene: TRBJ2-5
V gene: TRBV7-8
D gene: .
clone size: .
CDR3 length: 14
CDR3 protein: CASSLGQLQETQYF
CDR3 DNA: TGTGCCAGCAGCTTAGGTCAGCTACAAGAGACCCAGTACTTC

J gene: TRBJ2-1
V gene: TRBV4-3
D gene: .
clone size: .
CDR3 length: 12
CDR3 protein: CASSQDIGEQFF
CDR3 DNA: TGCGCCAGCAGCCAAGACATTGGCGAGCAGTTCTTC

J gene: TRBJ2-4
V gene: TRBV7-2
D gene: .
clone size: few
CDR3 length: 14
CDR3 protein: CASSSRVAKNIQYF
CDR3 DNA: TGTGCCAGCAGCTCTAGGGTGGCCAAAAACATTCAGTACTTC

J gene: TRBJ2-3
V gene: TRBV7-2
D gene: TRBD2
clone size: .
CDR3 length: 15
CDR3 protein: CASGLGGGGPDTQYF
CDR3 DNA: TGTGCCAGCGGACTTGGCGGGGGAGGGCCAGATACGCAGTATTTT

J gene: TRBJ2-7
V gene: TRBV29-1
D gene: .
clone size: .
CDR3 length: 15
CDR3 protein: CSVGVGPTSSYEQYF
CDR3 DNA: TGCAGCGTCGGCGTGGGACCCACGAGCTCCTACGAGCAGTACTTC

J gene: TRBJ2-2
V gene: TRBV6-4
D gene: .
clone size: .
CDR3 length: 17
CDR3 protein: CASKFFRDRPNTGELFF
CDR3 DNA: TGTGCCAGCAAATTTTTCCGGGACCGACCGAACACCGGGGAGCTGTTTTTT

J gene: TRBJ2-1
V gene: TRBV4-3
D gene: .
clone size: .
CDR3 length: 16
CDR3 protein: CASSQEFPLSYNEQFF
CDR3 DNA: TGCGCCAGCAGCCAAGAGTTCCCTCTCTCCTACAATGAGCAGTTCTTC

J gene: TRBJ1-5
V gene: TRBV27
D gene: .
clone size: .
CDR3 length: 15
CDR3 protein: CASRIRVDGNQPQHF
CDR3 DNA: TGTGCCAGCAGAATCAGGGTCGATGGCAATCAGCCCCAGCATTTT

J gene: TRBJ1-1
V gene: TRBV28
D gene: .
clone size: .
CDR3 length: 14
CDR3 protein: CASSFNGWNTEAFF
CDR3 DNA: TGTGCCAGCAGTTTTAACGGATGGAACACTGAAGCTTTCTTT

J gene: TRBJ2-5
V gene: TRBV6-6
D gene: .
clone size: .
CDR3 length: 11
CDR3 protein: CASSEQETQYF
CDR3 DNA: TGTGCCAGCAGCGAACAAGAGACCCAGTACTTC

J gene: TRBJ1-6
V gene: TRBV28
D gene: .
clone size: once
CDR3 length: 14
CDR3 protein: CASRTSGQFSPLHF
CDR3 DNA: TGTGCCAGCAGAACCTCCGGACAGTTTTCACCCCTCCACTTT

J gene: TRBJ2-2
V gene: TRBV5-1
D gene: TRBD1
clone size: .
CDR3 length: 16
CDR3 protein: CASSPIDREGTGELFF
CDR3 DNA: TGCGCCAGCAGCCCGATAGACAGGGAAGGAACCGGGGAGCTGTTTTTT

J gene: TRBJ2-1
V gene: TRBV27
D gene: TRBD1
clone size: .
CDR3 length: 16
CDR3 protein: CASSFEGTVMYNEQFF
CDR3 DNA: TGTGCCAGCAGTTTCGAGGGGACAGTGATGTACAATGAGCAGTTCTTC

J gene: TRBJ2-7
V gene: TRBV11-2
D gene: TRBD2
clone size: .
CDR3 length: 13
CDR3 protein: CASSSTSGDEQYF
CDR3 DNA: TGTGCCAGCAGCTCGACTAGCGGTGACGAGCAGTACTTC